These 30 T cell receptor beta chains share one sample of origin, sequenced in a study of CD8+ T cells in alopecia areata. Following extraction, RNA underwent reverse transcription to cDNA, which served as the sequencing template. Sequencing used immunoSEQ multiplex PCR; TCRdb keeps in-frame clones, though not all of them. The sample carries some 150,000 clones, 65% to 75% recorded once. The sample here was CD8+ T cells sorted from blood, taken at week 0. The receptors here all came from a human donor with alopecia areata.

This chain connects TRBV5-1 to TRBJ1-1; TRBD1 might be the D (5 bases). The CDR3 contains 13 residues. Germline CDR1 and CDR2: SGHRS and YFSETQ. Between the trimmed V and J ends, which lost 3 bases and 5 bases, there was a span of 11 bases. The CDR3 loop is CASSSGSRTEAFF. In nucleotides, the CDR3 is TGCGCCAGCAGCTCAGGGAGTCGGACTGAAGCTTTCTTT.

This clone was counted a single time. This rearrangement joins TRBV7-9 to TRBJ2-1; TRBD2 is a possible D gene (6 bases). Between the trimmed V and J ends, which lost 6 bases and 8 bases, there was a span of 8 bases. CDR1 is SEHNR, CDR2 FQNEAQ, per germline (reference sequence). This CDR3 spans 11 amino acids. The CDR3, as DNA: TGTGCCAGCAGTTGGGGGGATGAGCAGTTCTTC. Its protein product is CASSWGDEQFF.

The gene calls are TRBV5-6 and TRBJ2-5; maybe TRBD2 (5 bases). Germline loops: CDR1 SGHDT, CDR2 YYEEEE. V was pared by 5 bases and J by 0 bases, with 8 bases between. This CDR3 is 13 amino acids long. The CDR3 nucleotides are TGTGCCAGCAGAAGCGGTTACCAAGAGACCCAGTACTTC. Its translation: CASRSGYQETQYF.

This chain links TRBV11-2 with TRBJ2-7; D unresolved. This CDR3 has 14 residues. CDR1 SGHAT and CDR2 FQNNGV come from the germline V gene. Trimming stripped 5 bases from V and 3 bases from J, with 14 bases between. The DNA of the CDR3 is TGTGCCAGCAGCCCGGACGCTAGAATCTACGAGCAGTACTTC. This encodes CASSPDARIYEQYF.

The sample holds a few counts of this clone. The chain recombines TRBV29-1 with TRBJ2-1; a weak D match, TRBD1 (5 bases). The V gene's germline CDR1 is SQVTM and CDR2 ANQGSEA. V gave up 5 bases and J gave up 8 bases, with 19 bases separating them. The CDR3 is 14 amino acids. CDR3 sequence: CSVPIRTTGDEQFF. The CDR3 bases are TGCAGCGTTCCTATCCGGACCACAGGTGATGAGCAGTTCTTC.

V gene TRBV29-1 combines with J gene TRBJ2-7; D is unresolved. Germline V gives CDR1 SQVTM, CDR2 ANQGSEA. V was trimmed by 4 bases and J by 3 bases, leaving 10 bases between them. This CDR3 is built from 12 residues. CDR3 amino acids: CSVVGQFYEQYF. In nucleotides, the CDR3 is TGCAGCGTTGTAGGGCAGTTCTACGAGCAGTACTTC.

This chain joins TRBV27 and TRBJ2-7, with TRBD1 matching over 10 bases. Unmatched junction bases numbered 9, after V lost 6 bases and J lost 4 bases. CDR1 is MNHEY, CDR2 SMNVEV, per germline (reference sequence). The CDR3 runs to 15 residues. Here the CDR3 reads CASSPTGTGVYEQYF. CDR3 in DNA: TGTGCCAGCAGCCCCACCGGGACAGGGGTATACGAGCAGTACTTC.

The chain has TRBV29-1 and TRBJ2-4; D remains unclear. The CDR3 extends over 16 amino acids. V lost 4 bases to trimming and J lost 0 bases, with 16 bases between them. Germline V CDR1 and CDR2: SQVTM, ANQGSEA. In nucleotides, the CDR3 is TGCAGCGTTGTAAGTCGGCACCAACTAGCCAAAAACATTCAGTACTTC. This sequence encodes CSVVSRHQLAKNIQYF. Full variable domain (rest looked up from reference TRBV29-1 and TRBJ2-4): SAVISQKPSRDICQRGTSLTIQCQVDSQVTMMFWYRQQPGQSLTLIATANQGSEATYESGFVIDKFPISRPNLTFSTLTVSNMSPEDSSIYLCSVVSRHQLAKNIQYFGAGTRLSVL.

The rearrangement links TRBV7-9 to TRBJ2-1, with no clear D. This CDR3 has 11 amino acids. Germline loops: CDR1 SEHNR, CDR2 FQNEAQ (reference sequence). V was shortened by 3 bases and J by 6 bases, with 3 bases between the two germline ends. As DNA, the CDR3 is TGTGCCAGCAGCTTTACCAATGAGCAGTTCTTC. Its protein is CASSFTNEQFF.

This clone was counted a single time. V and J are TRBV2 and TRBJ2-5; TRBD2 agrees at 11 bases. The CDR3 sequence is 15 residues long. Germline CDR1 is SNHLY and CDR2 is FYNNEI. V lost 8 bases, J lost 0 bases, and 5 bases stayed unmatched. The CDR3 is CASPLAGGNQETQYF. CDR3 coding DNA: TGTGCCAGCCCTCTAGCGGGGGGCAACCAAGAGACCCAGTACTTC.

The gene calls are TRBV6-5 and TRBJ1-5, with D uncertain. The length of the CDR3 is 14 residues. Germline V lookup: CDR1 MNHEY, CDR2 SVGAGI. Trimming took off 5 bases at V and 0 bases at J, with 8 bases between the two ends. CDR3 coding DNA: TGTGCCAGCAGTGACCTCAATAGCAATCAGCCCCAGCATTTT. Its translation is CASSDLNSNQPQHF.

The J gene is TRBJ1-2, the V gene TRBV29-1; D remains unclear. The CDR3 loop spans 12 amino acids. Germline V lookup: CDR1 SQVTM, CDR2 ANQGSEA. V was clipped by 7 bases and J by 4 bases, with 13 bases between them. CDR3 bases: TGCAGCGCTCAACAGAGGCCCTATGGCTACACCTTC. As protein: CSAQQRPYGYTF.

The chain employs TRBV4-2 and TRBJ2-2, with TRBD2 matching 14 bases. The J segment lost 0 bases and the V segment lost 4 bases, leaving 7 bases of the junction unmatched. The CDR3 is 19 residues long. Germline V lookup: CDR1 LGHNA, CDR2 YNFKEQ. The CDR3 nucleotides are TGTGCCAGCAGCCCAAGGACTAGCGGGGGGACAACGAACACCGGGGAGCTGTTTTTT. Protein product: CASSPRTSGGTTNTGELFF.

The chain has TRBV13 and TRBJ2-5; D gene unclear. CDR1 and CDR2 from the germline V gene are PRHDT and FYEKMQ (reference sequence). This CDR3 comprises 13 residues. Trimming removed 4 bases from V and 5 bases from J, with 11 bases in between. DNA for the CDR3: TGTGCCAGCAGCTACGTAGGCGTGGAGACCCAGTACTTC. Its translation: CASSYVGVETQYF.

The gene calls are TRBV29-1 and TRBJ2-7; D call uncertain. Germline CDR1 and CDR2: SQVTM and ANQGSEA. Trimming pared 3 bases from V and 0 bases from J, leaving 12 bases between. The CDR3 covers 14 residues. Here the CDR3 reads CSVDLRSHSYEQYF. The CDR3 DNA reads TGCAGCGTTGACCTAAGAAGTCACTCCTACGAGCAGTACTTC.

The count of this clone is one. The genes are TRBV9 and TRBJ1-2; no clear D gene. Trimming cost V 4 bases and J 3 bases, with 13 bases left between them. In germline, CDR1 is SGDLS, CDR2 YYNGEE. CDR3 length: 14 amino acids. The CDR3 spells CASSPSGSDYGYTF. CDR3 nucleotide sequence: TGTGCCAGCAGCCCCTCCGGGTCGGACTATGGCTACACCTTC.

This chain links TRBV29-1 with TRBJ1-2, with D unresolved. The germline gives CDR1 SQVTM, CDR2 ANQGSEA. This CDR3 is 12 amino acids long. V was pared by 1 base and J by 7 bases, with 10 bases between. The CDR3: CSVEGTGGGYTF. CDR3 DNA: TGCAGCGTTGAAGGGACGGGAGGTGGCTACACCTTC.

The J gene is TRBJ1-2, the V gene TRBV6-6; 7 bases agree with TRBD1. CDR1 MNHNY and CDR2 SVGAGI come from the germline V gene (reference sequence). V shed 7 bases and J 6 bases; nucleotides not matched to a gene: 5. The CDR3 runs 12 residues. In DNA form, the CDR3 reads TGTGCCAGCACCGGGACAGTAGATGGCTACACCTTC. Amino acid sequence: CASTGTVDGYTF.

The J gene is TRBJ1-1, the V gene TRBV9; a weak D match, TRBD1 (5 bases). V gave up 2 bases and J gave up 5 bases, with 10 bases separating them. Germline assignment: CDR1 SGDLS and CDR2 YYNGEE. The CDR3 loop spans 13 amino acids. The CDR3 loop is CASSVGGKTEAFF. The CDR3 DNA reads TGTGCCAGCAGCGTTGGGGGTAAGACTGAAGCTTTCTTT.

The rearrangement links TRBV29-1 to TRBJ1-1, with D possibly being TRBD1 (5 bases). V gave up 6 bases and J gave up 5 bases, with 19 bases separating them. This CDR3 is built from 14 residues. CDR1 is SQVTM, CDR2 ANQGSEA, per germline. CDR3 sequence (DNA): TGCAGCGTCTACCCCGGGACCCTCGAGACTGAAGCTTTCTTT. This encodes CSVYPGTLETEAFF.

The chain couples TRBV21-1 to TRBJ2-5; TRBD1 is the table's D call, not checked against the DNA. TRBV21-1 is shown as a pseudogene. The CDR3 contains 16 residues. CDR3 in DNA: TGTGCCAGCAGCAAAGGTGACAGGCGGTACCAAGAGACCCAGTACTTC. Its protein is CASSKGDRRYQETQYF.

This rearrangement joins TRBV19 to TRBJ1-1; the match to TRBD1 covers 10 bases. The CDR3 totals 15 residues. J lost 1 base, V lost 3 bases, and 2 bases had no gene match. CDR1 is LNHDA and CDR2 is SQIVND in the germline V gene (reference sequence). CDR3 residues: CASSMGQGKNTEAFF. CDR3 DNA sequence: TGTGCCAGTAGTATGGGACAGGGGAAGAACACTGAAGCTTTCTTT.

This clone was seen more than once but under ten times. The rearrangement links TRBV6-5 to TRBJ2-1; TRBD2 matches 8 bases. V dropped 3 bases and J dropped 0; count of bases not matched to a gene: 1. Germline values: CDR1 MNHEY, CDR2 SVGAGI. This CDR3 is 15 amino acids long. DNA for the CDR3: TGTGCCAGCAGTTATGCGGGGGGCTCCTACAATGAGCAGTTCTTC. It codes for CASSYAGGSYNEQFF.

The chain couples TRBV13 to TRBJ2-2; D is perhaps TRBD2 (6 bases). CDR3 length: 16 residues. Looked up from germline, CDR1 is PRHDT and CDR2 is FYEKMQ (reference sequence). V lost 5 bases and J lost 0, with 13 bases in between. The DNA of the CDR3 is TGTGCCAGCAGCCCGACCGGGGGAGCGAACACCGGGGAGCTGTTTTTT. This gives the protein CASSPTGGANTGELFF.

Only a few counts were recorded for this clone. The V call is TRBV29-1, the J call TRBJ1-1; D call uncertain. Germline lookup yields CDR1 SQVTM and CDR2 ANQGSEA. V lost 7 bases to trimming and J lost 6 bases, with 15 bases between them. The CDR3 is made up of 12 amino acids. The CDR3: CSALSVGPEAFF. CDR3 DNA: TGCAGCGCACTATCCGTCGGTCCTGAAGCTTTCTTT.

The V gene is TRBV7-9, the J gene TRBJ1-2; 7 bases match TRBD1. The CDR3 has 15 amino acids. J gave up 0 bases and V 4 bases, and 5 bases lay outside the gene matches. Per germline, CDR1 SEHNR and CDR2 FQNEAQ (reference sequence). The CDR3 DNA sequence: TGTGCCAGCAGCTCGACAGGGCTAGCTAACTATGGCTACACCTTC. Translated, it gives CASSSTGLANYGYTF.

Only a few counts were recorded for this clone. Written as DNA, the CDR3 is TGTGCCAGCAGCCCTCGAGGGGGGGGCAAGTGGGAGCAGTTCTTC. Translation: CASSPRGGGKWEQFF. The gene calls are TRBV5-4 and TRBJ2-1, with D maybe TRBD2 (7 bases). Between the trimmed V and J ends, which lost 4 bases and 10 bases, there was a span of 21 bases. Germline CDR1 and CDR2: SGHNT and YYREEE (reference sequence). The CDR3 contains 15 residues.

This rearrangement joins TRBV27 to TRBJ1-1, with TRBD1 as a possible D gene (5 bases). CDR3 length: 13 amino acids. CDR1 MNHEY and CDR2 SMNVEV come from the germline V gene (reference sequence). V gave up 3 bases and J gave up 5 bases, with 10 bases separating them. The CDR3 sequence: CASSFSGGTEAFF. The CDR3 DNA follows: TGTGCCAGCAGTTTTTCGGGGGGTACTGAAGCTTTCTTT.

This clone was observed a few times. The CDR3 DNA follows: TGTGCCAGCAGCTTAGGACAGTCTAACTATGGCTACACCTTC. It translates to CASSLGQSNYGYTF. This chain uses TRBV13 with TRBJ1-2; D remains ambiguous. CDR1 and CDR2 (germline): PRHDT, FYEKMQ (reference sequence). The CDR3 length is 14 residues. V dropped 0 bases and J dropped 0 bases, with 5 bases sitting between them.

The chain combines TRBV4-2 with TRBJ2-3; D tentatively reads TRBD1 or TRBD2 (5 bases each). The V end lost 3 bases, the J end lost 6 bases, and 25 bases lay between the germline ends. The germline gives CDR1 LGHNA, CDR2 YNFKEQ. The CDR3 is 18 amino acids. The CDR3 protein is CASSQEIRLWGSWDTQYF. In DNA, the CDR3 is TGTGCCAGCAGCCAGGAAATCCGTTTGTGGGGGTCTTGGGATACGCAGTATTTT.